This T cell receptor beta chain was captured in a study of beta chain features in type 1 diabetes. cDNA synthesis used the whole RNA isolate, giving expressed TCRB sequences. Here immunoSEQ multiplex PCR was the method, and the copy in TCRdb shows in-frame clones only, minus some. The sample holds 430,000 or so clones, 11% seen once. This clone has only a few counts. The CDR3 spans 18 residues. V lost 5 bases and J 1 base, leaving 24 bases between the germline ends. The germline gives CDR1 SGHTA, CDR2 FQGNSA. Material: naive CD4+ T cells from blood. The receptor's source is a woman between 18 and 30 years old in good health. This sequence joins TRBV7-2 and TRBJ2-7, with TRBD2 as a possible D gene (6 bases). The CDR3 nucleotides are TGTGCCAGCAGCCCACGCCCCATGGGCACTAGCCTATCCTACGAGCAGTACTTC. Its translation is CASSPRPMGTSLSYEQYF.